This TCR beta chain was sequenced for a study of T cell responses to AZD1222 COVID-19 vaccine. Clones were sequenced by immunoSEQ multiplex PCR, and TCRdb holds only the in-frame ones, with some missing. The profile shows 100,000 to 150,000 clones, 75% to 95% of them singletons. A note on this clone: Its antigen is as yet unknown.

The V end was cut by 3 bases, the J end by 6 bases, with 13 bases between. The V gene's germline CDR1 is MDHEN and CDR2 SYDVKM. The CDR3 totals 14 residues. Study results and limitations: Clonal diversity was possibly underestimated; the donors were predominantly white British and more often female. CD4 TCRs covered the whole spike, strongest at regions 160-218 and 743-854. Spike-specific TCR breadth and depth both grew after two AZD1222 doses.

The chain employs TRBV28 and TRBJ2-3, with D perhaps TRBD1 (6 bases). The sequenced sample was peripheral blood, obtained on day 0 of AZD1222 vaccination. The receptor was isolated from an adult in good health. DNA of the CDR3: TGTGCCAGCAGTTTCCCCCCAGGGGTGGATACGCAGTATTTT. Amino acid sequence: CASSFPPGVDTQYF.